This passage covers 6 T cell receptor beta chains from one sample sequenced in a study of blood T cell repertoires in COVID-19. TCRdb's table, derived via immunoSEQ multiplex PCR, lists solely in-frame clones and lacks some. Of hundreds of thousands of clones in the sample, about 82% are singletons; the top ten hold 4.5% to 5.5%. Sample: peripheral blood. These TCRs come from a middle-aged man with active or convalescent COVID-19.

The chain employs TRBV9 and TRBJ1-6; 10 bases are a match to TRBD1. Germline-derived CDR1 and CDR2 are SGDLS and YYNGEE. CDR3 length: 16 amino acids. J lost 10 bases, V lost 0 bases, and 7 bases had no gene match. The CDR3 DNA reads TGTGCCAGCAGCGTAGACCCCGGGACAGGGGACTCACCCCTCCACTTT. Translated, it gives CASSVDPGTGDSPLHF. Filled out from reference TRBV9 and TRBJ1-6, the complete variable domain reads DSGVTQTPKHLITATGQRVTLRCSPRSGDLSVYWYQQSLDQGLQFLIQYYNGEERAKGNILERFSAQQFPDLHSELNLSSLELGDSALYFCASSVDPGTGDSPLHFGNGTRLTVT.

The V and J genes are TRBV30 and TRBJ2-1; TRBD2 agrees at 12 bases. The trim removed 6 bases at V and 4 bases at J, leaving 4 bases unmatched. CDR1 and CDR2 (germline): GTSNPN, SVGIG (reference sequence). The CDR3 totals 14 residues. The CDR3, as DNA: TGTGCCTGTCGGGGACTAGCGGGTTACAATGAGCAGTTCTTC. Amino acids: CACRGLAGYNEQFF.

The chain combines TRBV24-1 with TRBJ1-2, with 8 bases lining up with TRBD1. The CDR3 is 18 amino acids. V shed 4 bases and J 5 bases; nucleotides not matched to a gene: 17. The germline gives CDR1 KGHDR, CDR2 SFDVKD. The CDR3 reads CATSDPDKKAGTGYGYTF. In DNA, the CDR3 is TGTGCCACCAGTGACCCCGACAAGAAGGCCGGGACAGGATATGGCTACACCTTC.

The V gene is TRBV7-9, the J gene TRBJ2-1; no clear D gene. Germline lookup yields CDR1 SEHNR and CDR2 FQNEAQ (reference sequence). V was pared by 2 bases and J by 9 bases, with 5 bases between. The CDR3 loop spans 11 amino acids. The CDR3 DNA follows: TGTGCCAGCAGCTTATCGCGTGAGCAGTTCTTC. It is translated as CASSLSREQFF.

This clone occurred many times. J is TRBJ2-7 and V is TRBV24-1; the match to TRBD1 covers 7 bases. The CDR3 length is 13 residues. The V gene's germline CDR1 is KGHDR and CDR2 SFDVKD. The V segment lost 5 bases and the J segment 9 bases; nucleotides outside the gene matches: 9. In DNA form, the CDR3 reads TGTGCCACCAGTGTTTCAGGGACAGCGAGGCAGTACTTC. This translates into CATSVSGTARQYF.

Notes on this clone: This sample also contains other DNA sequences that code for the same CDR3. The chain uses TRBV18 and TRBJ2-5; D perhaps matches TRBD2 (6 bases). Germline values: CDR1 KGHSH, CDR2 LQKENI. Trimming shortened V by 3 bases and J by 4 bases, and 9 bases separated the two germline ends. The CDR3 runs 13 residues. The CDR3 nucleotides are TGTGCCAGCTCACCGGGACTGGGAGAGACCCAGTACTTC. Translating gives CASSPGLGETQYF. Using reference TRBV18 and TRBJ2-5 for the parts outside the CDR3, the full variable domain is NAGVMQNPRHLVRRRGQEARLRCSPMKGHSHVYWYRQLPEEGLKFMVYLQKENIIDESGMPKERFSAEFPKEGPSILRIQQVVRGDSAAYFCASSPGLGETQYFGPGTRLLVL.